The text below deals with one TCR beta chain. Antigen: not known. This specimen comes from a study of T cell responses to AZD1222 COVID-19 vaccine. Profiling relied on immunoSEQ multiplex PCR, and the TCRdb table lists in-frame clones only, not all of them. Of under 150,000 clones listed, just under 95% were seen once; the top ten hold roughly 5%. Germline CDR1 reads KGHDR; CDR2 reads SFDVKD. V lost 3 bases, J lost 0 bases, and 7 bases stayed unmatched. The CDR3 has 17 amino acids. Whole-study results and caveats: Spike-specific TCR depth and breadth grew after two AZD1222 doses. Donors were chiefly white British, with a greater number of females, and clonal diversity was perhaps underestimated. Unmutated variant regions reportedly attract nearly half of all spike-specific TCRs. Recipients of AZD1222 seropositive at baseline numbered only 6 or 7.

This sequence was found in an adult in good health. Source: peripheral blood, taken on day 0 of AZD1222 vaccination. V usage is TRBV24-1 and J usage is TRBJ2-3; the match to TRBD2 covers 8 bases. CDR3 DNA: TGTGCCACCAGTGATGGTCCACTAGCGGTTAGCACAGATACGCAGTATTTT. Translated: CATSDGPLAVSTDTQYF.